This T cell receptor beta chain was identified during a study of technical replicates of blood from a handful of donors. The repertoire was sequenced with immunoSEQ multiplex PCR; TCRdb's copy has only in-frame clones and lacks some. The sample records about 97,000 clones, approximately 94% being singletons. Trimming stripped 5 bases from V and 5 bases from J, with 20 bases between. The germline gives CDR1 SGHNT, CDR2 YYREEE (reference sequence). The CDR3 totals 16 residues. The specimen sequenced was T cells isolated from PBMCs. This chain uses TRBV5-4 with TRBJ2-1; no firm D call. The receptor was derived from a human donor in good health. This CDR3 is CASSQKMTTIHNEQFF. Here the CDR3 DNA reads TGTGCCAGCAGTCAAAAGATGACAACGATTCACAATGAGCAGTTCTTC.